This entry lists 20 T cell receptor beta chains sequenced from one sample in a study of blood T cell repertoires in COVID-19. Only in-frame clones appear in the TCRdb table, and some are missing; sequencing was by immunoSEQ multiplex PCR. The data show 90,000 to 150,000 clones, 85% seen once. Sequenced material: peripheral blood. The receptors were sampled from a man of 80 years or more with acute or convalescent COVID-19.

The rearrangement links TRBV14 to TRBJ1-1; D unclear. CDR3 length: 12 residues. Trimming left V 1 base short and J 4 bases short, with 4 bases between. Germline V gene lookup returns CDR1 SGHDN and CDR2 FVKESK. The DNA for the CDR3 is TGTGCCAGCAGCCAAGTGGCCACTGAAGCTTTCTTT. This encodes CASSQVATEAFF.

The chain recombines TRBV10-3 with TRBJ2-3; D perhaps matches TRBD2 (6 bases). Between the trimmed V and J ends, which lost 3 bases and 4 bases, there was a span of 32 bases. The CDR3 sequence is 21 residues long. Per germline, CDR1 ENHRY and CDR2 SYGVKD. The CDR3 nucleotides read TGTGCCATCAGTGATCTGAAAGAGACACCGGGGGTCTCTGGAGCAGCAGATACGCAGTATTTT. Translating gives CAISDLKETPGVSGAADTQYF.

The chain carries TRBV12-5 and TRBJ2-1, with TRBD2 as a possible D gene (5 bases). There are 15 residues in the CDR3. Germline lookup yields CDR1 LGHNT and CDR2 FRNRAP. Trimming removed 1 base at V and 3 bases at J, with 10 bases between. CDR3: CASGLESGVYNEQFF. CDR3 DNA sequence: TGTGCTAGTGGTTTGGAAAGCGGAGTCTACAATGAGCAGTTCTTC.

V is TRBV15 and J is TRBJ2-5; 8 bases are shared with TRBD1. V was clipped by 0 bases and J by 3 bases; unmatched bases: 3. Germline lookup yields CDR1 LNHNV and CDR2 YYDKDF (reference sequence). The CDR3 spans 15 residues. The CDR3 protein is CATSRDPQGEETQYF. CDR3 nucleotide sequence: TGTGCCACCAGCAGAGATCCACAGGGGGAAGAGACCCAGTACTTC.

V is TRBV6-5 and J is TRBJ1-2, with D perhaps matching TRBD1 (5 bases). The CDR3 has 16 residues. Trimming removed 0 bases from V and 3 bases from J, with 14 bases in between. Germline lookup yields CDR1 MNHEY and CDR2 SVGAGI. CDR3 amino acids: CASSYSKAGIHYGYTF. CDR3 DNA sequence: TGTGCCAGCAGTTACTCGAAGGCAGGGATACACTATGGCTACACCTTC.

The CDR3 protein is CASRQGAWQPQHF. The CDR3 nucleotides read TGTGCCAGCAGGCAGGGGGCTTGGCAGCCCCAGCATTTT. The rearrangement joins TRBV12-3 or TRBV12-4 to TRBJ1-5; 8 bases are shared with TRBD1. CDR3 size: 13 residues. Trimming took 6 bases from V and 7 from J; bases not matched to a gene: 5.

The chain couples TRBV30 to TRBJ1-5; D gene ambiguous. Per germline, CDR1 GTSNPN and CDR2 SVGIG (reference sequence). This CDR3 is built from 13 residues. The V end lost 1 base, the J end lost 5 bases, and 9 bases lay between the germline ends. CDR3 amino acids: CAWSGAGDQPQHF. The CDR3 DNA reads TGTGCCTGGAGTGGGGCAGGTGATCAGCCCCAGCATTTT.

In nucleotides, the CDR3 is TGTGCCAGCAGCTTCGGACTAGCGGGGGGGATAGATACGCAGTATTTT. Amino acids: CASSFGLAGGIDTQYF. The V and J genes are TRBV7-9 and TRBJ2-3; the match to TRBD2 covers 15 bases. V shed 3 bases, J shed 5 bases, and the junction held 3 bases outside the gene matches. CDR3 length: 16 amino acids. The germline V gene encodes CDR1 SEHNR and CDR2 FQNEAQ (reference sequence).

The chain joins TRBV12-3 or TRBV12-4 to TRBJ1-2, with a possible D match to TRBD1 (6 bases). The CDR3 is 13 residues long. The germline V and J ends were trimmed by 6 bases and 2 bases, with 10 bases remaining between them. The CDR3 DNA follows: TGTGCCAGCAGACCTACAGGGAACTATGGCTACACCTTC. Translation gives CASRPTGNYGYTF.

The chain is built from TRBV10-3 and TRBJ1-2; TRBD1 aligns across 7 bases. CDR3 size: 14 residues. J gave up 7 bases and V 5 bases, and 10 bases lay outside the gene matches. CDR1 ENHRY and CDR2 SYGVKD come from the germline V gene. The CDR3 bases are TGTGCCATCAGTATAGGGACAGAAATTAGTGGCTACACCTTC. Amino acid sequence: CAISIGTEISGYTF.

V and J are TRBV24-1 and TRBJ1-2, with D unclear. CDR3 size: 13 residues. CDR1 and CDR2 (germline): KGHDR, SFDVKD. V dropped 3 bases and J dropped 3 bases, with 7 bases sitting between them. The CDR3 bases are TGTGCCACCAGTGATGGGCGGGACTATGGCTACACCTTC. This gives the protein CATSDGRDYGYTF.

V is TRBV7-8 and J is TRBJ2-7; D might be TRBD2 (5 bases). Trimming left V 5 bases short and J 6 bases short, with 17 bases between. CDR1 and CDR2 (germline): SGHVS, FQNEAQ. The CDR3 contains 14 residues. The CDR3 DNA sequence: TGTGCCAGCAGCGTGATTTGGACTGCGAGCGAGCAGTACTTC. It specifies CASSVIWTASEQYF.

This clone was picked up one time. The rearrangement links TRBV18 to TRBJ1-2; TRBD1 aligns across 8 bases. Losses at the gene ends were 3 bases for V and 0 bases for J; bases not matched to a gene: 6. This CDR3 comprises 16 residues. Germline values: CDR1 KGHSH, CDR2 LQKENI. The CDR3 region is CASSPLDRGPNYGYTF. CDR3 DNA: TGTGCCAGCTCACCCCTTGACAGGGGACCTAACTATGGCTACACCTTC.

The chain combines TRBV20-1 with TRBJ2-1; 10 nucleotides line up with TRBD2. CDR3 length: 15 amino acids. CDR1 and CDR2 from the germline V gene are DFQATT and SNEGSKA (reference sequence). Trimming at V came to 3 bases and at J to 9 bases, leaving 11 bases not matched to a gene. The CDR3 DNA sequence: TGCAGTGCTAGTTTATCAGCGGGAGGGCAAGGTGAGCAGTTCTTC. Amino acids: CSASLSAGGQGEQFF.

The chain uses TRBV18 and TRBJ2-7, with TRBD2 as a possible D gene (6 bases). Trimming stripped 6 bases from V and 6 bases from J, with 21 bases between. In germline, CDR1 is KGHSH, CDR2 LQKENI. The CDR3 is made up of 15 amino acids. The CDR3 spells CASSANRDSPLEQYF. CDR3 nucleotides: TGTGCCAGCTCCGCCAACCGGGACTCTCCTCTCGAGCAGTACTTC. The variable domain in full, completed from reference TRBV18 and TRBJ2-7, reads NAGVMQNPRHLVRRRGQEARLRCSPMKGHSHVYWYRQLPEEGLKFMVYLQKENIIDESGMPKERFSAEFPKEGPSILRIQQVVRGDSAAYFCASSANRDSPLEQYFGPGTRLTVT.

The chain has TRBV11-2 and TRBJ2-1; 9 nucleotides line up with TRBD1. V lost 4 bases to trimming and J lost 7 bases; unmatched junction nucleotides: 17. This CDR3 contains 18 residues. Germline CDR1 SGHAT, CDR2 FQNNGV. The CDR3 DNA reads as TGTGCCAGCAGCTCAGAGGACGTGGTGGACAGGGGTAGGAATGAGCAGTTCTTC. Amino acid sequence: CASSSEDVVDRGRNEQFF. The whole variable domain, filled in from reference TRBV11-2 and TRBJ2-1, reads EAGVAQSPRYKIIEKRQSVAFWCNPISGHATLYWYQQILGQGPKLLIQFQNNGVVDDSQLPKDRFSAERLKGVDSTLKIQPAKLEDSAVYLCASSSEDVVDRGRNEQFFGPGTRLTVL.

The chain has TRBV6-2 or TRBV6-3 and TRBJ2-2; 11 nucleotides agree with TRBD2. The CDR3 runs 17 residues. Unmatched junction bases numbered 5, after V lost 5 bases and J lost 0 bases. Germline CDR1 reads MNHEY; CDR2 reads SVGEGT. The CDR3 DNA reads as TGTGCCAGCAGTGCCGGACTAGCGGGTCCGAACACCGGGGAGCTGTTTTTT. It translates to CASSAGLAGPNTGELFF.

The chain is built from TRBV5-8 and TRBJ1-5, with TRBD1 matching over 7 bases. The CDR3 has 13 residues. The germline V gene has CDR1 SGHTS and CDR2 YDEGEE. V shed 5 bases and J 6 bases; nucleotides not matched to a gene: 5. For the CDR3, the DNA is TGTGCCAGCAGGCATACAGGGGCTCAGCCCCAGCATTTT. It yields the protein CASRHTGAQPQHF.

This rearrangement joins TRBV19 to TRBJ2-3, with TRBD1 matching over 10 bases. The CDR3 spans 16 residues. V was pared by 6 bases and J by 2 bases, with 8 bases of the junction left unmatched. Germline V gene lookup returns CDR1 LNHDA and CDR2 SQIVND (reference sequence). The CDR3 bases are TGTGCCAGTAGGCCGGGACAGGGGATAGTCACAGATACGCAGTATTTT. Protein product: CASRPGQGIVTDTQYF.

The V call is TRBV3-1 (or the pseudogene TRBV3-2), the J call TRBJ2-2; a weak D match, TRBD2 (5 bases). V dropped 4 bases and J dropped 7 bases, with 7 bases sitting between them. From germline, CDR1 is LGHDT and CDR2 YNNKEL (reference sequence). This CDR3 contains 12 residues. This chain's CDR3 is CASSPDYGELFF. DNA of the CDR3: TGTGCCAGCAGCCCCGACTACGGGGAGCTGTTTTTT.